The following is a T cell receptor (beta chain) sequence with its context. This sample stems from a study of T cell changes during pregnancy in multiple sclerosis. This CDR3 is built from 13 residues. The germline V gene has CDR1 MNHEY and CDR2 SMNVEV (reference sequence). Trimming stripped 4 bases from V and 7 bases from J, with 10 bases between. Sequencing used immunoSEQ multiplex PCR; TCRdb keeps in-frame clones, though not all of them. The table includes 52,000 or so clones, roughly 91% detected once. The origin of this receptor is a female donor with multiple sclerosis, enrolled in a pregnancy study. Specimen: CD4+ T cells from peripheral blood mononuclear cells, collected in the second trimester of pregnancy. The V gene is TRBV27, the J gene TRBJ1-4; D is unresolved. CDR3: CASSWARGEKLFF. DNA for the CDR3: TGTGCCAGCAGTTGGGCTCGGGGTGAAAAACTGTTTTTT.